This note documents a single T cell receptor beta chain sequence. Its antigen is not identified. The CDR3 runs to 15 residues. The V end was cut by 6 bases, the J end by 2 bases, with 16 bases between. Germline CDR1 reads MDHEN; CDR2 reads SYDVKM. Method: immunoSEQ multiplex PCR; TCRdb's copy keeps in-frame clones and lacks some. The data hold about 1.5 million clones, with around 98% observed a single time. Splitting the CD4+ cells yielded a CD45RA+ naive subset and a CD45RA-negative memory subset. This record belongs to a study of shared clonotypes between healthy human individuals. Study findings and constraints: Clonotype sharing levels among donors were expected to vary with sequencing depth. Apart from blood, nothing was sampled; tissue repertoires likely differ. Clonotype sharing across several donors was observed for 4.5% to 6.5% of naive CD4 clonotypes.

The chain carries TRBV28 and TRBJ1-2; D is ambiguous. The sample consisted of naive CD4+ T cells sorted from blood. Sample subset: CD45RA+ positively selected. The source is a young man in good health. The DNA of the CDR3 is TGTGCCAGCAGCCCCGAGCGAGGCGGGAACTATGGCTACACCTTC. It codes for CASSPERGGNYGYTF.